Below, 30 T cell receptor beta chains from the same sample are listed, as sequenced in a study of blood T cell repertoires in COVID-19. Assay used: immunoSEQ multiplex PCR; TCRdb lists only in-frame clones, some missing. The data contain around 83,000 clones, more than 70% of them singletons. Sample: peripheral blood. Source of these receptors: a woman in her 70s with acute or convalescent COVID-19.

This chain joins TRBV11-2 and TRBJ1-3; no firm D call. Deletions cut 1 base from V and 0 bases from J, with 7 bases between. Germline values: CDR1 SGHAT, CDR2 FQNNGV. The CDR3 has 15 residues. The CDR3 spells CASSLAGSSGNTIYF. CDR3 DNA sequence: TGTGCCAGCAGCTTAGCGGGGAGCTCTGGAAACACCATATATTTT. Using reference TRBV11-2 and TRBJ1-3 for the parts outside the CDR3, the full variable domain is EAGVAQSPRYKIIEKRQSVAFWCNPISGHATLYWYQQILGQGPKLLIQFQNNGVVDDSQLPKDRFSAERLKGVDSTLKIQPAKLEDSAVYLCASSLAGSSGNTIYFGEGSWLTVV.

The gene calls are TRBV10-3 and TRBJ1-6, with a possible D match to TRBD1 (5 bases). Germline CDR1 reads ENHRY; CDR2 reads SYGVKD. Trimming took 0 bases from V and 9 from J, leaving 15 bases between them. The CDR3 totals 16 residues. The CDR3 loop is CAISESSRGDGSPLHF. The CDR3 region has the DNA TGTGCCATCAGTGAGTCGTCCCGGGGGGACGGTTCACCCCTCCACTTT.

The chain joins TRBV6-5 to TRBJ2-5; 13 nucleotides agree with TRBD2. Per the germline V gene, CDR1 is MNHEY and CDR2 is SVGAGI. V gave up 8 bases and J gave up 4 bases; unmatched junction bases: 4. The CDR3 contains 14 residues. CDR3 nucleotides: TGTGCCAGCGGACTAGCGGGGGCCCGAGAGACCCAGTACTTC. As protein: CASGLAGARETQYF.

Here the CDR3 reads CASSQPTRNANEKLFF. CDR3 coding DNA: TGTGCCAGCAGCCAGCCGACAAGAAATGCTAATGAAAAACTGTTTTTT. The genes are TRBV3-1 (or the pseudogene TRBV3-2) and TRBJ1-4, with D uncertain. The length of the CDR3 is 16 residues. CDR1 and CDR2 from the germline V gene are LGHDT and YNNKEL (reference sequence). V shed 3 bases and J shed 3 bases, with 14 bases lying between them.

The chain combines TRBV5-1 with TRBJ2-1; TRBD2 matches at 11 bases. The germline V gene encodes CDR1 SGHRS and CDR2 YFSETQ. V dropped 7 bases and J dropped 8; count of bases not matched to a gene: 14. The CDR3 loop spans 16 amino acids. The CDR3 loop is CASDLGTSGSRYEQFF. Written as DNA, the CDR3 is TGCGCCAGCGATCTTGGAACTAGCGGGAGTAGGTATGAGCAGTTCTTC.

The V and J genes are TRBV10-2 and TRBJ2-3, with TRBD2 matching 7 bases. The CDR3 consists of 14 residues. V lost 6 bases to trimming and J lost 4 bases; unmatched junction nucleotides: 7. The germline V gene encodes CDR1 WSHSY and CDR2 SAAADI. CDR3 protein: CASRTAGVPDTQYF. CDR3 sequence (DNA): TGCGCCAGCAGAACCGCGGGAGTTCCAGATACGCAGTATTTT.

The chain is built from TRBV28 and TRBJ1-4; D is uncertain. V was cut by 6 bases and J by 8 bases, with 4 bases left in between. CDR1 is MDHEN, CDR2 SYDVKM, per germline. The length of the CDR3 is 10 residues. In DNA, the CDR3 is TGTGCCAGCAGCTCGGAAAAACTGTTTTTT. Protein sequence: CASSSEKLFF.

The chain links TRBV12-3 or TRBV12-4 to TRBJ2-2, with 7 positions matching TRBD1. This CDR3 spans 13 amino acids. The trim removed 2 bases at V and 6 bases at J, leaving 0 bases unmatched. CDR3: CASSLQGAGELFF. The CDR3 nucleotides read TGTGCCAGCAGTTTACAGGGGGCCGGGGAGCTGTTTTTT.

The V gene is TRBV6-5, the J gene TRBJ2-2, with D maybe TRBD1 (6 bases). Trimming removed 2 bases at V and 0 bases at J, with 10 bases between. There are 16 residues in the CDR3. The germline V gene encodes CDR1 MNHEY and CDR2 SVGAGI. The CDR3: CASSYGGFSNTGELFF. The CDR3 DNA reads TGTGCCAGCAGTTACGGGGGCTTCTCGAACACCGGGGAGCTGTTTTTT.

V and J are TRBV4-1 and TRBJ2-5; D call uncertain. The V gene lost 3 bases and the J gene lost 4 bases, with 9 bases spanning the gap. The CDR3 sequence is 13 residues long. Per germline, CDR1 MGHRA and CDR2 YSYEKL. The CDR3, as DNA: TGCGCCAGCAGCCATTTCACGAGAGAGACCCAGTACTTC. Protein sequence: CASSHFTRETQYF.

The sample holds a few counts of this clone. The chain links TRBV6-5 to TRBJ1-2, with D perhaps TRBD1 (6 bases). Germline V gene data show CDR1 as MNHEY and CDR2 as SVGAGI. The CDR3 sequence is 15 residues long. Trimming shortened V by 2 bases and J by 6 bases, and 16 bases separated the two germline ends. CDR3 DNA sequence: TGTGCCAGCAGTTACGGAGGGGGGGGACTGGATGGCTACACCTTC. Protein: CASSYGGGGLDGYTF.

The chain couples TRBV6-5 to TRBJ2-1; TRBD2 matches at 8 bases. V lost 5 bases to trimming and J lost 7 bases; unmatched junction nucleotides: 4. The CDR3 is 13 amino acids. Germline-derived CDR1 and CDR2 are MNHEY and SVGAGI. The CDR3 is CASSLERGNEQFF. CDR3 DNA: TGTGCCAGCAGTCTTGAGCGGGGGAATGAGCAGTTCTTC.

CDR3 residues: CSAPRQGATNEQFF. In DNA, the CDR3 is TGCAGCGCCCCACGGCAGGGGGCAACCAATGAGCAGTTCTTC. The chain couples TRBV29-1 to TRBJ2-1; 8 bases are shared with TRBD1. The CDR3 is made up of 14 amino acids. CDR1 and CDR2 from the germline V gene are SQVTM and ANQGSEA. The V and J ends lost 7 bases and 6 bases, in that order; junction bases with no gene match: 11.

This clone was recorded a few times. J is TRBJ1-1 and V is TRBV7-6; 9 positions agree with TRBD1. Germline values: CDR1 SGHVS, CDR2 FNYEAQ. With V trimmed by 2 bases and J by 3 bases, 4 bases remained unmatched. The CDR3 extends over 15 amino acids. In DNA, the CDR3 is TGTGCCAGCAGCTTAACAGGGGGCTGGGACACTGAAGCTTTCTTT. It encodes CASSLTGGWDTEAFF.

Of note for this clone: No DNA is shown, since the ends of the CDR3 on it are uncertain; the CDR3 is the one TCRdb lists. J is TRBJ2-2 and V is TRBV5-1; the table's D gene call, TRBD1, was not cross checked with the DNA. The CDR3 is 15 amino acids in total, end residues counted. Germline V CDR1 and CDR2: SGHRS, YFSETQ. The CDR3 protein is CASSFGQGGTGELFF.

CDR3 sequence: CASSEQGTDTQYF. In nucleotides, the CDR3 is TGTGCCAGCAGTGAACAGGGGACAGATACGCAGTATTTT. This chain uses TRBV25-1 with TRBJ2-3; D possibly corresponds to TRBD1 (6 bases). Trimming left V 2 bases short and J 3 bases short, with 6 bases between. Looked up from germline, CDR1 is MGHDK and CDR2 is SYGVNS. The length of the CDR3 is 13 residues.

The CDR3 region has the DNA TGTGCCAGCAGCTCGGACAGGGCGGGCACCGGGGAGCTGTTTTTT. The encoded protein is CASSSDRAGTGELFF. The chain links TRBV7-7 to TRBJ2-2; 8 nucleotides line up with TRBD1. CDR1 is SSHAT and CDR2 is FNYEAQ in the germline V gene (reference sequence). V gave up 4 bases and J gave up 4 bases; unmatched junction bases: 5. The CDR3 contains 15 residues.

The chain has TRBV27 and TRBJ1-2, with D perhaps matching TRBD1 (6 bases). Trimming took 4 bases from V and 4 from J, leaving 13 bases between them. CDR1 and CDR2 (germline): MNHEY, SMNVEV (reference sequence). The CDR3 totals 14 residues. DNA of the CDR3: TGTGCCAGCAGTTCTCGGGGGGGCCCCTATGGCTACACCTTC. Translation: CASSSRGGPYGYTF.

V and J are TRBV5-1 and TRBJ2-4; TRBD1 aligns across 7 bases. Germline V gene lookup returns CDR1 SGHRS and CDR2 YFSETQ. The trim removed 2 bases at V and 6 bases at J, leaving 11 bases unmatched. This CDR3 has 16 residues. The CDR3 here is CASSLQPGTDGNIQYF. In nucleotides, the CDR3 is TGCGCCAGCAGCTTACAACCCGGGACAGACGGAAACATTCAGTACTTC.

V usage is TRBV6-1 and J usage is TRBJ1-5; the D is unclear. V was pared by 2 bases and J by 5 bases, with 13 bases between. The germline V gene has CDR1 MNHNS and CDR2 SASEGT. The CDR3 contains 15 residues. CDR3 residues: CASSEQGGSHQPQHF. CDR3 nucleotide sequence: TGTGCCAGCAGTGAACAAGGAGGGTCCCATCAGCCCCAGCATTTT.

The V and J genes are TRBV29-1 and TRBJ1-1, with TRBD1 matching 10 bases. Germline CDR1 is SQVTM and CDR2 is ANQGSEA. CDR3 length: 16 amino acids. J gave up 4 bases and V 4 bases, and 12 bases lay outside the gene matches. Here the CDR3 reads CSVGGSGTGETTEAFF. The CDR3 coding sequence is TGCAGCGTTGGAGGCTCCGGGACAGGGGAGACCACTGAAGCTTTCTTT.

This chain joins TRBV5-6 and TRBJ1-4; 7 bases map to TRBD1. Germline CDR1 reads SGHDT; CDR2 reads YYEEEE. The CDR3 has 13 residues. With V trimmed by 5 bases and J by 8 bases, 6 bases remained unmatched. This CDR3 reads CASSLTGPEKLFF. The CDR3 DNA reads TGTGCCAGCAGTTTGACAGGGCCCGAAAAACTGTTTTTT.

The chain joins TRBV19 to TRBJ2-5; 7 bases agree with TRBD2. Trimming at V came to 9 bases and at J to 2 bases, leaving 6 bases not matched to a gene. Germline V gene data show CDR1 as LNHDA and CDR2 as SQIVND (reference sequence). This CDR3 spans 13 amino acids. CDR3 in DNA: TGTGCCAGCGCTGGGCGGGGGCAAGAGACCCAGTACTTC. This encodes CASAGRGQETQYF. Together with reference TRBV19 and TRBJ2-5, the CDR3 gives the full variable domain: DGGITQSPKYLFRKEGQNVTLSCEQNLNHDAMYWYRQDPGQGLRLIYYSQIVNDFQKGDIAEGYSVSREKKESFPLTVTSAQKNPTAFYLCASAGRGQETQYFGPGTRLLVL.

The chain employs TRBV6-1 and TRBJ1-2; no clear D. Germline CDR1 is MNHNS and CDR2 is SASEGT. CDR3 length: 16 residues. Trimming removed 1 base at V and 3 bases at J, with 15 bases between. CDR3 nucleotides: TGTGCCAGCAGTGAAGTGCGGCTGAAACGCGACTATGGCTACACCTTC. This sequence encodes CASSEVRLKRDYGYTF.

This chain connects TRBV3-1 (or the pseudogene TRBV3-2) to TRBJ2-1, with 11 bases that match TRBD2. The CDR3 extends over 17 amino acids. Germline CDR1 and CDR2: LGHDT and YNNKEL (reference sequence). The trim removed 0 bases at V and 0 bases at J, leaving 1 base unmatched. CDR3 residues: CASSQDSGGASYNEQFF. The CDR3 region has the DNA TGTGCCAGCAGCCAAGATAGCGGGGGGGCCTCCTACAATGAGCAGTTCTTC.

A note on this clone: In the same sample, other DNA sequences code for this CDR3. This sequence joins TRBV3-1 (or the pseudogene TRBV3-2) and TRBJ1-1; the D is unclear. Trimming took 3 bases from V and 1 from J, leaving 6 bases between them. This CDR3 is built from 13 residues. Germline values: CDR1 LGHDT, CDR2 YNNKEL (reference sequence). CDR3 sequence reads: CASSHRKNTEAFF. The CDR3 DNA reads TGTGCCAGCAGCCACAGGAAGAACACTGAAGCTTTCTTT.

This chain links TRBV6-8 with TRBJ2-3, with 7 bases matching TRBD1. The CDR3 has 15 amino acids. V shed 4 bases, J shed 0 bases, and the junction held 4 bases outside the gene matches. CDR1 and CDR2 from the germline V gene are MNHGY and SAAAGT. The CDR3 DNA follows: TGTGCCAGCAGTTCAAACAGGGGTAGCACAGATACGCAGTATTTT. Its translation is CASSSNRGSTDTQYF.

This chain connects TRBV29-1 to TRBJ2-1, with a weak D call TRBD1 (6 bases). CDR1 is SQVTM and CDR2 is ANQGSEA in the germline V gene. V was pared by 3 bases and J by 0 bases, with 18 bases between. The CDR3 is 17 residues long. In nucleotides, the CDR3 is TGCAGCGTTGAGACAGGACTCGAAACCAGCTCCTACAATGAGCAGTTCTTC. Its protein is CSVETGLETSSYNEQFF.

The J gene is TRBJ2-2, the V gene TRBV6-2 or TRBV6-3; 12 nucleotides line up with TRBD2. This CDR3 is 17 amino acids long. The V gene's germline CDR1 is MNHEY and CDR2 SVGEGT. V was clipped by 2 bases and J by 3 bases; unmatched bases: 4. CDR3 nucleotide sequence: TGTGCCAGCAGTTACCCTACTAGCGGGAGGTACACCGGGGAGCTGTTTTTT. It yields the protein CASSYPTSGRYTGELFF.

J is TRBJ2-3 and V is TRBV18, with 7 bases matching TRBD2. CDR1 is KGHSH, CDR2 LQKENI, per germline. CDR3 length: 16 amino acids. The V segment lost 4 bases and the J segment 5 bases; nucleotides outside the gene matches: 12. This CDR3 reads CASSRGSGIHGDTQYF. The CDR3 coding sequence is TGTGCCAGCTCACGGGGAAGCGGGATACATGGAGATACGCAGTATTTT.